This T cell receptor beta chain is drawn from a study of post-analysis software for immune sequencing data. Per the germline V gene, CDR1 is ENHRY and CDR2 is SYGVKD. The CDR3 loop spans 13 amino acids. The ends were cut back, 6 bases at V and 6 bases at J, with 12 bases in the middle. Broader study findings: Compared with controls, patients had more of about five TRBV segments, including TRBV5-6, TRBV5-1 and TRBV20-1. Samples from a shared batch, those prepared together, strongly co-clustered by F measure.

Turning to this clonotype: Its antigen is currently unknown.

TCR beta cDNA libraries included unique molecular identifiers. MiXCR, run by TCRdb on the PCR reads, gives a single entry per CDR3 protein. This sample has fewer than 550,000 distinct CDR3 sequences, with around a third found just once. The gene calls are TRBV10-3 and TRBJ2-1; maybe TRBD1 (6 bases). Sample: blood. The receptor was isolated from a girl under 18 with multiple sclerosis. The CDR3 spells CAIRGAEGNEQFF. In nucleotides, the CDR3 is TGTGCCATCAGGGGGGCTGAAGGCAATGAGCAGTTCTTC.